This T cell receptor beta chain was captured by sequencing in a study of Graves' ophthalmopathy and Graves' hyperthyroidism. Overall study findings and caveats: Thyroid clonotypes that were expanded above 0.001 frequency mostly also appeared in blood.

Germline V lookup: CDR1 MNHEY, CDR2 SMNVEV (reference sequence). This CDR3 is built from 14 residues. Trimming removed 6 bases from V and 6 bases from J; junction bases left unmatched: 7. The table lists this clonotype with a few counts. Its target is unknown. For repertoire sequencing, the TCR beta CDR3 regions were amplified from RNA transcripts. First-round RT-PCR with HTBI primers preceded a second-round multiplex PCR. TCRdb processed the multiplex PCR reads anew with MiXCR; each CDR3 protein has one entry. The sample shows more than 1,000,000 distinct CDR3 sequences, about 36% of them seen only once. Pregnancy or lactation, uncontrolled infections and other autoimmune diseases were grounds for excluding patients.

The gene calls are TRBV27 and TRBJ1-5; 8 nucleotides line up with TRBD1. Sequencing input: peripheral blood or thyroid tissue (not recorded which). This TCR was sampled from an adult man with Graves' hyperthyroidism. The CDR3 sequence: CASRPGQGAQPQHF. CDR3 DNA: TGTGCCAGCAGACCAGGACAGGGAGCTCAGCCCCAGCATTTT.